One sample yielded the 22 T cell receptor beta chains listed below, sequenced in a study of PD-L1 blockade in urothelial cancer. The protocol was immunoSEQ multiplex PCR, while the TCRdb copy is restricted to in-frame clones and leaves out a portion. The table has 100,000 or so clones, over 75% seen once. The sequencing used PBMCs, collected around atezolizumab (anti-PD-L1) treatment. These receptors originate from a man between 45 and 60 years old with urothelial cancer.

V usage is TRBV2 and J usage is TRBJ2-5; tentative D call: TRBD1 (5 bases). V lost 11 bases and J lost 2, with 12 bases in between. Germline V gene sequence: CDR1 SNHLY, CDR2 FYNNEI. The CDR3 has 12 amino acids. For the CDR3, the DNA is TGTGCCGGATTAGGGGCACAAGAGACCCAGTACTTC. It encodes CAGLGAQETQYF.

This sequence joins TRBV6-6 and TRBJ1-5; possibly TRBD1 for D (6 bases). Germline CDR1 and CDR2: MNHNY and SVGAGI (reference sequence). This CDR3 is built from 14 residues. V was trimmed by 7 bases and J by 6 bases, leaving 16 bases between them. CDR3 in amino acids: CASTLQGTGQPQHF. CDR3 nucleotide sequence: TGTGCCAGCACCTTACAGGGAACCGGTCAGCCCCAGCATTTT.

The J gene is TRBJ1-6, the V gene TRBV19; 9 bases map to TRBD1. CDR1 LNHDA and CDR2 SQIVND come from the germline V gene (reference sequence). J lost 9 bases, V lost 1 base, and 10 bases had no gene match. The CDR3 extends over 17 amino acids. This CDR3 is CASSIASGTGLISPLHF. The CDR3 DNA reads TGTGCCAGTAGTATAGCGTCCGGGACAGGGCTCATTTCACCCCTCCACTTT.

The V gene is TRBV18, the J gene TRBJ1-6; no clear D gene. CDR1 is KGHSH and CDR2 is LQKENI in the germline V gene. V was trimmed by 3 bases and J by 0 bases, leaving 3 bases between them. The CDR3 covers 14 residues. The CDR3 protein is CASSPSSYNSPLHF. CDR3 DNA sequence: TGTGCCAGCTCACCGAGCTCCTATAATTCACCCCTCCACTTT.

The sample holds one count of this clone. The rearrangement joins TRBV7-2 to TRBJ2-1; 7 bases are shared with TRBD1. The CDR3 is 15 residues long. In germline, CDR1 is SGHTA, CDR2 FQGNSA. The trim removed 2 bases at V and 6 bases at J, leaving 7 bases unmatched. CDR3 amino acids: CASSLLQGSGNEQFF. The CDR3 region has the DNA TGTGCCAGCAGCTTATTACAGGGGTCGGGCAATGAGCAGTTCTTC.

The J gene is TRBJ1-1, the V gene TRBV28; D not certain. Trimming shortened V by 7 bases and J by 10 bases, and 25 bases separated the two germline ends. The germline V gene encodes CDR1 MDHEN and CDR2 SYDVKM. This CDR3 spans 15 amino acids. The CDR3 DNA is TGTGCCAGCACCAACCAGATCCGGGCCCAAGGAGGAGCTTTCTTT. The encoded protein is CASTNQIRAQGGAFF.

This clone has only a few counts. In DNA form, the CDR3 reads TGTGCCAGCAGTGGACAGGGTCCCGAGCAGTACTTC. Residues: CASSGQGPEQYF. V gene TRBV25-1 combines with J gene TRBJ2-7, with TRBD1 matching over 7 bases. This CDR3 region has 12 residues. The J segment lost 6 bases and the V segment lost 4 bases, leaving 3 bases of the junction unmatched. Per the germline V gene, CDR1 is MGHDK and CDR2 is SYGVNS.

The chain links TRBV9 to TRBJ2-2, with D tentatively TRBD1 (6 bases). The germline V gene has CDR1 SGDLS and CDR2 YYNGEE. V gave up 5 bases and J gave up 4 bases, with 15 bases separating them. This CDR3 comprises 15 residues. The CDR3 here is CASRAESRGTGELFF. DNA of the CDR3: TGTGCCAGCAGGGCAGAATCCAGGGGCACCGGGGAGCTGTTTTTT.

The rearrangement links TRBV9 to TRBJ1-2; TRBD1 aligns across 12 bases. The CDR3 contains 16 residues. V lost 0 bases to trimming and J lost 7 bases; unmatched junction nucleotides: 7. Germline values: CDR1 SGDLS, CDR2 YYNGEE. CDR3 sequence (DNA): TGTGCCAGCAGCGTAGCTACGGGGACAGGGGGCTTTGGCTACACCTTC. It yields the protein CASSVATGTGGFGYTF.

The CDR3, as DNA: TGTGCCAGCAGTGGTAGCGGCTCCTACAATGAGCAGTTCTTC. Amino acids: CASSGSGSYNEQFF. The V gene is TRBV2, the J gene TRBJ2-1; tentatively, D is TRBD2 (6 bases). This CDR3 comprises 14 residues. In germline, CDR1 is SNHLY, CDR2 FYNNEI. Deletions cut 4 bases from V and 0 bases from J, with 7 bases between.

Worth noting for this clone: This specimen includes other DNA sequences encoding the same CDR3. J is TRBJ1-6 and V is TRBV28; no clear D. Germline V lookup: CDR1 MDHEN, CDR2 SYDVKM. Trimming removed 3 bases at V and 14 bases at J, with 11 bases between. This CDR3 comprises 12 residues. CDR3: CASSLGGWALHF. CDR3 DNA: TGTGCCAGCAGTTTGGGAGGTTGGGCCCTCCACTTT. Looking up the rest from reference TRBV28 and TRBJ1-6 gives the full variable domain: DVKVTQSSRYLVKRTGEKVFLECVQDMDHENMFWYRQDPGLGLRLIYFSYDVKMKEKGDIPEGYSVSREKKERFSLILESASTNQTSMYLCASSLGGWALHFGNGTRLTVT.

The chain employs TRBV30 and TRBJ1-1, with TRBD1 matching over 8 bases. This CDR3 spans 13 amino acids. The V gene end was trimmed by 5 bases and the J gene end by 4 bases; junction bases not matched to a gene: 6. In germline, CDR1 is GTSNPN, CDR2 SVGIG (reference sequence). The CDR3 DNA reads TGTGCCTGGGACCCTACAGGGGGCACTGAAGCTTTCTTT. This translates into CAWDPTGGTEAFF.

CDR3 sequence (DNA): TGCGCCAGCAGGGAAACTAGCGGGGGTACCTACGAGCAGTACTTC. This encodes CASRETSGGTYEQYF. The chain employs TRBV10-2 and TRBJ2-7; TRBD2 aligns across 11 bases. CDR1 and CDR2 (germline): WSHSY, SAAADI. Trimming cost V 6 bases and J 2 bases; bases outside gene matches: 6. The CDR3 has 15 amino acids.

This clone was detected once. The gene calls are TRBV19 and TRBJ1-1, with 8 bases fitting TRBD1. J lost 1 base, V lost 4 bases, and 5 bases had no gene match. The CDR3 runs to 15 residues. CDR1 and CDR2 from the germline V gene are LNHDA and SQIVND (reference sequence). DNA of the CDR3: TGTGCCAGTAGTACATTGGACAGGGCGAACACTGAAGCTTTCTTT. This translates into CASSTLDRANTEAFF.

This rearrangement joins TRBV28 to TRBJ2-3; unclear D gene. The CDR3 has 13 residues. Trimming removed 4 bases at V and 4 bases at J, with 9 bases between. Looked up from germline, CDR1 is MDHEN and CDR2 is SYDVKM. CDR3 residues: CASSSEVPDTQYF. The CDR3 coding sequence is TGTGCCAGCAGTTCAGAGGTTCCAGATACGCAGTATTTT.

This clone was picked up one time. The chain uses TRBV27 and TRBJ2-7; weak D call: TRBD1 (5 bases). The ends were cut back, 4 bases at V and 3 bases at J, with 7 bases in the middle. Germline-derived CDR1 and CDR2 are MNHEY and SMNVEV (reference sequence). The CDR3 length is 12 residues. The DNA of the CDR3 is TGTGCCAGCAGTTCTCAGGGCTACGAGCAGTACTTC. Translated: CASSSQGYEQYF.

This rearrangement joins TRBV18 to TRBJ1-2, with 7 bases identical to TRBD1. Germline V CDR1 and CDR2: KGHSH, LQKENI. The V gene end was trimmed by 2 bases and the J gene end by 4 bases; junction bases not matched to a gene: 4. This CDR3 spans 14 amino acids. CDR3 sequence (DNA): TGTGCCAGCTCACCAAACAGGGGATTCTATGGCTACACCTTC. Protein product: CASSPNRGFYGYTF.

The chain has TRBV9 and TRBJ2-3, with 11 nucleotides matching TRBD2. This CDR3 spans 16 amino acids. In germline, CDR1 is SGDLS, CDR2 YYNGEE. V dropped 1 base and J dropped 3; count of bases not matched to a gene: 4. CDR3 protein: CASSVMGLAETDTQYF. The CDR3 nucleotides are TGTGCCAGCAGCGTAATGGGACTAGCGGAAACAGATACGCAGTATTTT.

The chain employs TRBV4-1 and TRBJ1-4; D not resolved. This CDR3 contains 15 residues. The ends were cut back, 1 base at V and 7 bases at J, with 13 bases in the middle. CDR1 and CDR2 from the germline V gene are MGHRA and YSYEKL. The CDR3 DNA follows: TGCGCCAGCAGCCAAGTTCCCCAGCGCAGTGAAAAACTGTTTTTT. It translates to CASSQVPQRSEKLFF.

The J gene is TRBJ2-3, the V gene TRBV7-9, with TRBD2 identical over 10 bases. Losses at the gene ends were 2 bases for V and 0 bases for J; bases not matched to a gene: 8. The CDR3 has 18 amino acids. Germline V gene sequence: CDR1 SEHNR, CDR2 FQNEAQ (reference sequence). CDR3 protein: CASSLWRTSGVSTDTQYF. DNA of the CDR3: TGTGCCAGCAGCTTATGGCGTACTAGCGGGGTTAGCACAGATACGCAGTATTTT.

The chain carries TRBV5-6 and TRBJ1-6; TRBD1 matches 7 bases. The CDR3 is made up of 12 amino acids. Trimming at V came to 4 bases and at J to 10 bases, leaving 2 bases not matched to a gene. Germline V gene data show CDR1 as SGHDT and CDR2 as YYEEEE. CDR3 sequence reads: CASSRQGSPLHF. In nucleotides, the CDR3 is TGTGCCAGCAGCCGACAGGGATCACCCCTCCACTTT.

The genes are TRBV7-9 and TRBJ1-1; weak D call: TRBD1 (5 bases). The CDR3 totals 15 residues. The ends were cut back, 4 bases at V and 8 bases at J, with 20 bases in the middle. Germline-derived CDR1 and CDR2 are SEHNR and FQNEAQ (reference sequence). CDR3 bases: TGTGCCAGCAGCTCCCTTCGGGTTTTGTCAGGGGAAGCTTTCTTT. Its protein product is CASSSLRVLSGEAFF.